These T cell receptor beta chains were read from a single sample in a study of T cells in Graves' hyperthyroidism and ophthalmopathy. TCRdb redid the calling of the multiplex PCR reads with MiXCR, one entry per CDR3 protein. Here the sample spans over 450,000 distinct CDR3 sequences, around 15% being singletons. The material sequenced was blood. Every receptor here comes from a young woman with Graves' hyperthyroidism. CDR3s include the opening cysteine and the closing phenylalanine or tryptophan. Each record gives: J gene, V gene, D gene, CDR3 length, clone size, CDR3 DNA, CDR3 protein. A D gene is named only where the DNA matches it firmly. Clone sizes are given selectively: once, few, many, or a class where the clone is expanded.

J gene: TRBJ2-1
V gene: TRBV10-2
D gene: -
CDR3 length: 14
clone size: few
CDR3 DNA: TGCGCCAGCGGGCGTGGCGGGTCCTACAATGAGCAGTTCTTC
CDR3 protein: CASGRGGSYNEQFF

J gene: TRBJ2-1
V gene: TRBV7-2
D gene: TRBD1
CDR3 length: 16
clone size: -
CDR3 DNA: TGTGCCAGCAGCCTCAGGGGGAGCGGACTCTACGATGAGCAGTTCTTC
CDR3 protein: CASSLRGSGLYDEQFF

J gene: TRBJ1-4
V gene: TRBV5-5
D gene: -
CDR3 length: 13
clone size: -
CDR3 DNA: TGTGCCAGCAGATTAGCGTATAATGAAAAACTGTTTTTT
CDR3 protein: CASRLAYNEKLFF

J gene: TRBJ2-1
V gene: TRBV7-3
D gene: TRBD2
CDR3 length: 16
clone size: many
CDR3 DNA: TGTGCCAGCAGCACCTCAGGGACTAGCGTCATTACTGAGCAGTTCTTC
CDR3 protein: CASSTSGTSVITEQFF

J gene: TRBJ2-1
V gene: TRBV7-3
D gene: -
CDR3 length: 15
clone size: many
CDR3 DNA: TGTGCCAGCAGCTCGTGGGGGAGCGCCTACAATGAGCAGTTCTTC
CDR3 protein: CASSSWGSAYNEQFF

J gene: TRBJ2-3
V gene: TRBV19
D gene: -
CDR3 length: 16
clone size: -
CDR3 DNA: TGTGCCAGTAGTATCCCCCCCGACGGGGAGGCAGATACGCAGTATTTT
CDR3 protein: CASSIPPDGEADTQYF

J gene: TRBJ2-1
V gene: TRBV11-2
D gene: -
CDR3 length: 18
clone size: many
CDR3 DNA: TGTGCCAGCAGCTTAGGAGGGCGGTGGAGGGAGCGTTGGAATGAGCAGTTCTTC
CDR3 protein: CASSLGGRWRERWNEQFF

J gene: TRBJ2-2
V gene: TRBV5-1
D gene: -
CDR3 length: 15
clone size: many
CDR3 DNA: TGCGCCAGCAGCGGGGACTCAAGGCTGGCCGGGGAGCTGTTTTTT
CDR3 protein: CASSGDSRLAGELFF

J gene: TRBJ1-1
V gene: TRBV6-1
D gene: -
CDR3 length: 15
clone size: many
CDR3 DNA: TGTGCCAGCAGCCCAGGGCCATACAAGAACACTGAAGCTTTCTTT
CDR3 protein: CASSPGPYKNTEAFF

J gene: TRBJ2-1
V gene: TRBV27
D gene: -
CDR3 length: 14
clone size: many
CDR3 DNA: TGTGCCAGCCGCCTGAGGGGCCCCTACAATGAGCAGTTCTTC
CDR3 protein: CASRLRGPYNEQFF

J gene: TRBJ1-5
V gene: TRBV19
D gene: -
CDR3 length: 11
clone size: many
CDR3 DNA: TGTGCCAGTAGTATAGGAGCAGGAGAACATTTT
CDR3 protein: CASSIGAGEHF

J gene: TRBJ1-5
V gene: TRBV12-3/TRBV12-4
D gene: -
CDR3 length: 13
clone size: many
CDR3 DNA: TGTGCCAGCAGTCGGGTTGGAGGGCAGCCCCAGCATTTT
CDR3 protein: CASSRVGGQPQHF

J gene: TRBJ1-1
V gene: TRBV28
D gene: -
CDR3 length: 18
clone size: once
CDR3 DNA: TGTGCCAGCAGTTTGGGACCGGGACGGGGGGCATGGAACACTGAAGCTTTCTTT
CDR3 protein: CASSLGPGRGAWNTEAFF

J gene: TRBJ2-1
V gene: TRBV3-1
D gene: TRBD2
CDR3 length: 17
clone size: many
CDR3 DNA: TGTGCCAGCAGCCAAGGGGTCGGGACTAGCGGGGATAATGAGCAGTTCTTC
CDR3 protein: CASSQGVGTSGDNEQFF

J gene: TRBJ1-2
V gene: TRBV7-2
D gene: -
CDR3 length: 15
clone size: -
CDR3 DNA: TGTGCCAGCACCAAGGGGGGGGGCGCTTCCTATGGCTACACCTTC
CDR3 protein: CASTKGGGASYGYTF

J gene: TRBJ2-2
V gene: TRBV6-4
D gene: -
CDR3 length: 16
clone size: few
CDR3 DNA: TGTGCCAGCAGTGACTCGGTAGCGGTGAACACCGGGGAGCTGTTTTTT
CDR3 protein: CASSDSVAVNTGELFF

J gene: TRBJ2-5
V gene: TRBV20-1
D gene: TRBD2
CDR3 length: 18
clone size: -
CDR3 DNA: TGCAGTGCGAGAAGAGCGGGAGGGCTGAGGGGTTGGCAAGAGACCCAGTACTTC
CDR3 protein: CSARRAGGLRGWQETQYF

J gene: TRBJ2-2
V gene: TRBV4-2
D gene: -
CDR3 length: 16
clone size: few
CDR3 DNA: TGTGCCAGCAGCCAAGCCCGCCTAGCTAAGGCCGGGGAGCTGTTTTTT
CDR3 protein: CASSQARLAKAGELFF

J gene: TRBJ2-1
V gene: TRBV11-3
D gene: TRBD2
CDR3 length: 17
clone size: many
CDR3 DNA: TGTGCCAGCAGCTTAGATCGATGGGGGAGGGCCTACAATGAGCAGTTCTTC
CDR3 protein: CASSLDRWGRAYNEQFF

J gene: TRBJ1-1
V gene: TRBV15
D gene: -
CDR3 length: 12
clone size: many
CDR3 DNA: TGTGCCACCAGCAGAGATCGTAAAGAAGCTTTCTTT
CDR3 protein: CATSRDRKEAFF

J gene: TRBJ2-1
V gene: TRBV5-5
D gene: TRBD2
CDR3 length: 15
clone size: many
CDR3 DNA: TGTGCCAGCAGCTCGACTAGCGGGGACTACAATGAGCAGTTCTTC
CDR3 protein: CASSSTSGDYNEQFF

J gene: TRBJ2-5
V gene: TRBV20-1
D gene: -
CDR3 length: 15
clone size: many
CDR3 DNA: TGCAGTGCTAGAGATATGGGGGGCCTAGGAGAGACCCAGTACTTC
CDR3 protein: CSARDMGGLGETQYF

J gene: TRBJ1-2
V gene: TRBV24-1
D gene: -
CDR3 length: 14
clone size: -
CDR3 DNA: TGTGCCACCAGTGATTCAGGGGCTAGCTATGGCTACACCTTC
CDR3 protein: CATSDSGASYGYTF

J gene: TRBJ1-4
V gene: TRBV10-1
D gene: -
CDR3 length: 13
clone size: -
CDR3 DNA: TGCGCCAGCGGGACTTCAACTAATGAAAAACTGTTTTTT
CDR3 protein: CASGTSTNEKLFF

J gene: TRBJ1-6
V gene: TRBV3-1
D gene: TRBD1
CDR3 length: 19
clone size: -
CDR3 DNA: TGTGCCAGCAGCCAAAAGGGCGGGACAGGGACCTCCTATAATTCACCCCTCCACTTT
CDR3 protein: CASSQKGGTGTSYNSPLHF

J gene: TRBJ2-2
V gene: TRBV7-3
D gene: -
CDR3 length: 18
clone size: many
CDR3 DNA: TGTGCCAGCAGCTTAAAGGGGCCACTAAGTGTAAACACCGGGGAGCTGTTTTTT
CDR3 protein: CASSLKGPLSVNTGELFF

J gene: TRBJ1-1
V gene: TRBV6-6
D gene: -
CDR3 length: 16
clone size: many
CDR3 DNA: TGTGCCAGCAGTTACGGGTCCGGCACCATGAACACTGAAGCTTTCTTT
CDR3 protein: CASSYGSGTMNTEAFF

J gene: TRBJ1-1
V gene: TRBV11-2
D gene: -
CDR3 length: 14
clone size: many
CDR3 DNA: TGTGCCAGCAGCCGGGTGGGAACGAACACTGAAGCTTTCTTT
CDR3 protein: CASSRVGTNTEAFF

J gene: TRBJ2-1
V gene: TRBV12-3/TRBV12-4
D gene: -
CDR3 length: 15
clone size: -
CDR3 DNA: TGTGCCAGCATTCTGGGCCTGAACAAAGGTGATGAGCAGTTCTTC
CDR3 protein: CASILGLNKGDEQFF

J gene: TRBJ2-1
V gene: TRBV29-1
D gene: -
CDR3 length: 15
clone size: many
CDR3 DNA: TGCAGCGTTGGCAGGCGCTCCTCAACCTACAATGAGCAGTTCTTC
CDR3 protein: CSVGRRSSTYNEQFF

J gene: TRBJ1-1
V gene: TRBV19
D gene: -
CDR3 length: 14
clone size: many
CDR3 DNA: TGTGCCACCCGGTGGGGAGCAATGAACACTGAAGCTTTCTTT
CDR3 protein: CATRWGAMNTEAFF

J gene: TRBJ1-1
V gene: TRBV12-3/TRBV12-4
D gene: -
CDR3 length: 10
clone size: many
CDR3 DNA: TGTGCCAGCAGTTTAGGGCTAGCTTTCTTT
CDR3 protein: CASSLGLAFF

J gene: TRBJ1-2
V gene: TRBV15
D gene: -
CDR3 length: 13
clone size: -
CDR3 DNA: TGTGCCACCAGCGCCAGGGGAGGGGTTGGCTACACCTTC
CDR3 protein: CATSARGGVGYTF

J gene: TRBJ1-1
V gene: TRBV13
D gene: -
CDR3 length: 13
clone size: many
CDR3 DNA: TGTGCCAGCAGCCCCAACCCGGAGGAGTTTGCTTTCTTT
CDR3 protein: CASSPNPEEFAFF

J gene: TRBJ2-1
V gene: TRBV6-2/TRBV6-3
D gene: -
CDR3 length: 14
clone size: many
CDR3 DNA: TGTGCCAGCAGTTACTCTGGGTCAGGGAATGAGCAGTTCTTC
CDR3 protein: CASSYSGSGNEQFF

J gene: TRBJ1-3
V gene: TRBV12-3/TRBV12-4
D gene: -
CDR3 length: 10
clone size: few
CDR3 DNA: TGTGCCATCGAACGAAACACCATATATTTT
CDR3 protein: CAIERNTIYF

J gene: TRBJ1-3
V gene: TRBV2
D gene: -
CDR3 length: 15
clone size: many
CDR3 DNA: TGTGCCAGCAGAGGGTCGAGGGGCCTTGGAAACACCATATATTTT
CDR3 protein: CASRGSRGLGNTIYF

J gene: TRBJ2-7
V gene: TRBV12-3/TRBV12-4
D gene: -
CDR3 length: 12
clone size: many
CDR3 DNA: TGTGCCAGCAGTAACCCGACCTACGAGCAGTACTTC
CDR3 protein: CASSNPTYEQYF

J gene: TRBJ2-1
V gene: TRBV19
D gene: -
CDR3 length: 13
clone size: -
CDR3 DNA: TGTGCCAGTACGGGGGTTTCCTACAATGAGCAGTTCTTC
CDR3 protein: CASTGVSYNEQFF

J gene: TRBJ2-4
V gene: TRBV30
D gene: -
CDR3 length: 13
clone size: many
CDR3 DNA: TGTGCCTGGAATGGGGGCCTGAAAAACATTCAGTACTTC
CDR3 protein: CAWNGGLKNIQYF

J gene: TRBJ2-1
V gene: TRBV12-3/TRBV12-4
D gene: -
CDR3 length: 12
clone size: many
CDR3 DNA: TGTGCCAGCACCTTCCAAGGGAATGAGCAGTTCTTC
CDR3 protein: CASTFQGNEQFF